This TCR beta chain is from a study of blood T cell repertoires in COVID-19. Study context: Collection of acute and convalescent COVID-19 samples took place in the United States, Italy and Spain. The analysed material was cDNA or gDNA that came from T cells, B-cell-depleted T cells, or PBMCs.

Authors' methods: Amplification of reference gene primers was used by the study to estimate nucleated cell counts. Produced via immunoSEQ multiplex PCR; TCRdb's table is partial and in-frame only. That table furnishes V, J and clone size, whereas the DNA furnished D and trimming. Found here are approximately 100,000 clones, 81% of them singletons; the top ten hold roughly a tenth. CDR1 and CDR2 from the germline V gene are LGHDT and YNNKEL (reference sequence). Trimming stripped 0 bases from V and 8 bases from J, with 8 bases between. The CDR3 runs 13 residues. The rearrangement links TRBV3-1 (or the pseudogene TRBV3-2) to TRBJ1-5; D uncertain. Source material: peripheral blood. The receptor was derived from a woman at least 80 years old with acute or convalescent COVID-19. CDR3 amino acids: CASSQDRSEPQHF. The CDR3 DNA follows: TGTGCCAGCAGCCAAGACCGCTCGGAGCCCCAGCATTTT.